The entry below gives a single T cell receptor beta chain sequence along with its context. TCRdb's copy holds only in-frame clones and misses some; the assay was immunoSEQ multiplex PCR. In the table there are roughly 14,000 clones, 60% to 75% of which are singletons. This entry comes from a study of neoadjuvant anti-PD-1 for oral cavity cancer. The CDR3 length is 14 residues. The V end lost 3 bases, the J end lost 3 bases, and 11 bases lay between the germline ends. CDR1 SNHLY and CDR2 FYNNEI come from the germline V gene. Sample time point: after neoadjuvant nivolumab, at surgical resection. No culture or expansion preceded analysis of these blood cells.

The specimen was PBMCs, collected after nivolumab (anti-PD-1) treatment. The J gene is TRBJ1-1, the V gene TRBV2; no clear D gene. This TCR derives from a person aged 40-85 years with oral cavity squamous cell carcinoma. This chain's CDR3 is CASSESYLHTEAFF. Here the CDR3 DNA reads TGTGCCAGCAGTGAGTCCTATTTGCACACTGAAGCTTTCTTT.